This T cell receptor beta chain was obtained from a study of T cells in Graves' hyperthyroidism and ophthalmopathy. From RNA transcripts, TCR beta CDR3 regions were amplified. First-round RT-PCR with HTBI primers amplified the TCR CDR3 region. MiXCR, run by TCRdb on the multiplex PCR reads, gives a single entry per CDR3 protein. Of 350,000 to 400,000 distinct CDR3 sequences listed, approximately 20% are singletons. The V segment lost 2 bases and the J segment 8 bases; nucleotides outside the gene matches: 14. CDR1 is SNHLY and CDR2 is FYNNEI in the germline V gene. This CDR3 is 16 amino acids long. The sequence was collected from a young woman with Graves' hyperthyroidism. This sequence joins TRBV2 and TRBJ1-2; the match to TRBD1 covers 7 bases. The source material was blood. The CDR3 DNA follows: TGTGCCAGCAGTGAAACCCCGACAGGGCCTGTCGGGGGCTACACCTTC. Encoded protein: CASSETPTGPVGGYTF.